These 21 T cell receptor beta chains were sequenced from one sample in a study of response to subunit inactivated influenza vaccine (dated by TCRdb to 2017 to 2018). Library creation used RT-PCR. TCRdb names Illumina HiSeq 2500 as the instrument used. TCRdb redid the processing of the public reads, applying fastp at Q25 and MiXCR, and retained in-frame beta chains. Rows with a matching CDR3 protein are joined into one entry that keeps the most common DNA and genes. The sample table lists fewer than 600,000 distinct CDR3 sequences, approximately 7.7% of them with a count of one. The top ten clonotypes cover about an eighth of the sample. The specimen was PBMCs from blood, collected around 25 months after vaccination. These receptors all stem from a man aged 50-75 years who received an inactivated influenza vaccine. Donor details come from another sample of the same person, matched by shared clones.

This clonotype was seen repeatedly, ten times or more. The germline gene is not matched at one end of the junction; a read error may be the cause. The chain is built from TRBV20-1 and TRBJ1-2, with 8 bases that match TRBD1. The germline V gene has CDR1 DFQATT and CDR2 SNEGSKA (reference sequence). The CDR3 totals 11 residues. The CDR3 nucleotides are TGCAGTGCTAAAGGACAGGGCCCCTCTGCCTTC. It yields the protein CSAKGQGPSAF.

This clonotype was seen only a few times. The DNA of the CDR3 is TGCGCCAGCAGCCGGACAGGGGGGGAGAATGAAAAACTGTTTTTT. This encodes CASSRTGGENEKLFF. The chain has TRBV4-3 and TRBJ1-4, with 10 bases matching TRBD1. The CDR3 is 15 amino acids. J gave up 5 bases and V 4 bases, and 4 bases lay outside the gene matches. The germline V gene has CDR1 LGHNA and CDR2 YSLEER.

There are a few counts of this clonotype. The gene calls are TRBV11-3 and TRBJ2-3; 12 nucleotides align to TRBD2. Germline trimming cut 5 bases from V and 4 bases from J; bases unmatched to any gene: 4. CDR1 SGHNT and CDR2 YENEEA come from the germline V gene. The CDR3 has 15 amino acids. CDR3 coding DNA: TGTGCCAGCAGCACGGGACTAGCGGGCGCAGATACGCAGTATTTT. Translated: CASSTGLAGADTQYF.

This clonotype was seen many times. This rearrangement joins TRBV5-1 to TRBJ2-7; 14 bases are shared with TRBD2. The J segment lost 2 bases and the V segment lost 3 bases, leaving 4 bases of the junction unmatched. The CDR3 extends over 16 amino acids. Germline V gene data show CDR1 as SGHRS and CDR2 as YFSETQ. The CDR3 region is CASSSGTSGGTYEQYF. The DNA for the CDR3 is TGCGCCAGCAGCTCCGGGACTAGCGGGGGAACCTACGAGCAGTACTTC. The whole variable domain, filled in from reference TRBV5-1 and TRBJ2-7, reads KAGVTQTPRYLIKTRGQQVTLSCSPISGHRSVSWYQQTPGQGLQFLFEYFSETQRNKGNFPGRFSGRQFSNSRSEMNVSTLELGDSALYLCASSSGTSGGTYEQYFGPGTRLTVT.

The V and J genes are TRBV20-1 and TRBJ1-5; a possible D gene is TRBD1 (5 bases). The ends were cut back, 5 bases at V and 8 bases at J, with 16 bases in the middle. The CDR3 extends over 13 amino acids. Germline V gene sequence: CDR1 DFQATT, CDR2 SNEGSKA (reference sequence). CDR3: CSAQGRLVEPQHF. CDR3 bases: TGCAGTGCTCAGGGACGGTTGGTAGAGCCCCAGCATTTT.

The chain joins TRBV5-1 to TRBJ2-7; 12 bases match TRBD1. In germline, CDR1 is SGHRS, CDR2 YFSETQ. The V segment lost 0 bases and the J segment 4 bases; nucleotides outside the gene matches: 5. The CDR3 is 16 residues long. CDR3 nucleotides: TGCGCCAGCAGCTTGGGACCGGGACAGGGGGCATACGAGCAGTACTTC. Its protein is CASSLGPGQGAYEQYF.

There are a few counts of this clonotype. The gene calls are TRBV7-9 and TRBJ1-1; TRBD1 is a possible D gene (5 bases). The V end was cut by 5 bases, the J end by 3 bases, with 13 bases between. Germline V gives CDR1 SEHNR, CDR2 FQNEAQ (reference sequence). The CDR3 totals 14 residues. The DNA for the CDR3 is TGTGCCAGCAGCGTTGGGGGGGATTACACTGAAGCTTTCTTT. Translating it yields CASSVGGDYTEAFF.

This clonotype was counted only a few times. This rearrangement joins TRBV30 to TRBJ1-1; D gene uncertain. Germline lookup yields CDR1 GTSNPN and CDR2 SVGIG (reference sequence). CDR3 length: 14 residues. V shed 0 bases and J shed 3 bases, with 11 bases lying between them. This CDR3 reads CAWSVRPVHTEAFF. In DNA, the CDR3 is TGTGCCTGGAGTGTAAGGCCGGTACACACTGAAGCTTTCTTT.

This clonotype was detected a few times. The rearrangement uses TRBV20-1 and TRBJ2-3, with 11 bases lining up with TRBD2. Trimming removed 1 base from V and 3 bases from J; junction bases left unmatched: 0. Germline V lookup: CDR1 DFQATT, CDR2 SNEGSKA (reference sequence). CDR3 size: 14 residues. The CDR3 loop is CSARASGRTDTQYF. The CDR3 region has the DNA TGCAGTGCTAGAGCTAGCGGGAGGACAGATACGCAGTATTTT.

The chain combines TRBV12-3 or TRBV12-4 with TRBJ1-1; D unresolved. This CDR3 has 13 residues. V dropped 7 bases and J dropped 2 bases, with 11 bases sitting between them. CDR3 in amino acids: CASTTRANTEAFF. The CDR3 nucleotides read TGTGCCAGCACCACTCGGGCAAACACTGAAGCTTTCTTT.

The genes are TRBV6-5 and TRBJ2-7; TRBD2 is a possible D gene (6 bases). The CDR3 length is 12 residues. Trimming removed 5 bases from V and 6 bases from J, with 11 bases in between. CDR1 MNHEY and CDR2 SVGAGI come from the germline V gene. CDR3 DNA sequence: TGTGCCAGCAGTAAGATGGGGGGCGAGCAGTACTTC. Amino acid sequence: CASSKMGGEQYF.

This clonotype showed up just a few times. The CDR3 protein is CASSLAGGQAGAEQYF. CDR3 bases: TGTGCCAGCAGCTTAGCCGGCGGGCAGGCGGGAGCCGAGCAGTACTTC. The chain couples TRBV7-6 to TRBJ2-7, with 7 bases fitting TRBD2. There are 16 residues in the CDR3. Trimming took 0 bases from V and 6 from J; bases not matched to a gene: 11. Germline V lookup: CDR1 SGHVS, CDR2 FNYEAQ.

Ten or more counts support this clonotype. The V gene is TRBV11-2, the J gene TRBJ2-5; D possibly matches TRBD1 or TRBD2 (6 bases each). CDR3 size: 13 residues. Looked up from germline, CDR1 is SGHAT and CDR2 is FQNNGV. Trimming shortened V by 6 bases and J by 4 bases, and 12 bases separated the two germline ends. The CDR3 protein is CASREGGTETQYF. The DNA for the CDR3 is TGTGCCAGCAGAGAGGGGGGAACAGAGACCCAGTACTTC.

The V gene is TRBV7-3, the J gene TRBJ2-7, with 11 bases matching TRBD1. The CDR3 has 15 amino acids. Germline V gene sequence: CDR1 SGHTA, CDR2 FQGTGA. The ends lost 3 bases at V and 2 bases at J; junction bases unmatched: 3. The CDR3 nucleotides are TGTGCCAGCAGCTTCGGGACAGGGGGGGCCTACGAGCAGTACTTC. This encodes CASSFGTGGAYEQYF.

CDR3 nucleotide sequence: TGTGCCAGCAGCTTGGGTACAGGGGAGAGCTATGGCTACACCTTC. It codes for CASSLGTGESYGYTF. The chain recombines TRBV7-9 with TRBJ1-2; 7 bases line up with TRBD1. This CDR3 region has 15 residues. Germline V gene lookup returns CDR1 SEHNR and CDR2 FQNEAQ (reference sequence). V was pared by 3 bases and J by 4 bases, with 8 bases of the junction left unmatched. The full variable domain, in which reference TRBV7-9 and TRBJ1-2 provide the parts outside the CDR3, is DTGVSQNPRHKITKRGQNVTFRCDPISEHNRLYWYRQTLGQGPEFLTYFQNEAQLEKSRLLSDRFSAERPKGSFSTLEIQRTEQGDSAMYLCASSLGTGESYGYTFGSGTRLTVV.

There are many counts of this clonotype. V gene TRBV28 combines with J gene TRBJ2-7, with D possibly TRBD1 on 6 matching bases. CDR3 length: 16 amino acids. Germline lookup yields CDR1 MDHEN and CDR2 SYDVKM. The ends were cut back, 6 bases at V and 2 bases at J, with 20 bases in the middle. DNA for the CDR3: TGTGCCAGCAGCCCGGGACAATTGATCACTCCCTACGAGCAGTACTTC. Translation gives CASSPGQLITPYEQYF. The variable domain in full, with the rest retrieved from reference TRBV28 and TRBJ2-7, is DVKVTQSSRYLVKRTGEKVFLECVQDMDHENMFWYRQDPGLGLRLIYFSYDVKMKEKGDIPEGYSVSREKKERFSLILESASTNQTSMYLCASSPGQLITPYEQYFGPGTRLTVT.

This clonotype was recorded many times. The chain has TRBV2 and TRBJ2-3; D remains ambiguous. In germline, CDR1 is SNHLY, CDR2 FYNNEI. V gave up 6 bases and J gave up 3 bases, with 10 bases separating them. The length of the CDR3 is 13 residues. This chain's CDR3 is CASSELGTDTQYF. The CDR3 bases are TGTGCCAGCAGCGAGTTGGGGACAGATACGCAGTATTTT.

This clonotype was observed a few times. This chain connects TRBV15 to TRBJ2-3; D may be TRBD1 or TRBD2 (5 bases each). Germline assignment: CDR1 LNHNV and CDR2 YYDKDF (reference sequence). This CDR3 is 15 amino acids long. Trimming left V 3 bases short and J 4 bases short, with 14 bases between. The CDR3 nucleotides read TGTGCCACCAGCAGGGCCGTGGGGGTCTCAGATACGCAGTATTTT. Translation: CATSRAVGVSDTQYF.

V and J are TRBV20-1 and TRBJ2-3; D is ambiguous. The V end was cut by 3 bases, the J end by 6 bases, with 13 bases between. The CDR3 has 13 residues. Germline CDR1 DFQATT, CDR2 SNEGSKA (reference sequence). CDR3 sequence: CSASRQSFDTQYF. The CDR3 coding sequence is TGCAGTGCTAGTCGGCAGTCTTTTGATACGCAGTATTTT.

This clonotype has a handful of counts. CDR3 region: CASSQTSLEPQHF. The CDR3, as DNA: TGTGCCAGCAGCCAAACATCGTTGGAGCCCCAGCATTTT. J is TRBJ1-5 and V is TRBV4-2; D is undetermined. In germline, CDR1 is LGHNA, CDR2 YNFKEQ. V was cut by 2 bases and J by 8 bases, with 10 bases left in between. The CDR3 extends over 13 amino acids.

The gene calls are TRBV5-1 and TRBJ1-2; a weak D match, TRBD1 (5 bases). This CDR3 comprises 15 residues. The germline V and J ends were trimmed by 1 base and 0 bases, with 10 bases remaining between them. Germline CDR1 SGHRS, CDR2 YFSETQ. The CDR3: CASSLMGDPNYGYTF. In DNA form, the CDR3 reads TGCGCCAGCAGCTTGATGGGGGATCCTAACTATGGCTACACCTTC.